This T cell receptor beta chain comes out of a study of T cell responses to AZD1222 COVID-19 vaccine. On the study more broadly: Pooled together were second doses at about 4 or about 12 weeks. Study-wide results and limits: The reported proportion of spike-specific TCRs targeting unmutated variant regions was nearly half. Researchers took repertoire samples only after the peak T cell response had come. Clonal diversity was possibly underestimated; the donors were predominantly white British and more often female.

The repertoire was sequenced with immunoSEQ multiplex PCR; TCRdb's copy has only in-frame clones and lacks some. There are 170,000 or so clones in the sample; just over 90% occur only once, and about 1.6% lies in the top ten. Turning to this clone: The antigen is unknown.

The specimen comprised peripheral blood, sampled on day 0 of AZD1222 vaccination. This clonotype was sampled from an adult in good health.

The CDR3 loop is CSASSSPGGGTEAFF. CDR3 sequence (DNA): TGCAGTGCTAGTTCGTCCCCGGGGGGAGGGACTGAAGCTTTCTTT. This chain uses TRBV20-1 with TRBJ1-1; perhaps TRBD1 as D (5 bases). The CDR3 has 15 amino acids. Trimming removed 3 bases from V and 5 bases from J, with 19 bases in between. Germline V gives CDR1 DFQATT, CDR2 SNEGSKA (reference sequence).